The clone carrying this TCR beta chain was recorded many times. The study left out patients who had uncontrolled infection, other autoimmune disease, pregnancy or lactation. The data derive from a study of T cells in Graves' hyperthyroidism and ophthalmopathy. V was shortened by 2 bases and J by 2 bases, with 11 bases between the two germline ends. The germline gives CDR1 SGHNT, CDR2 YYREEE (reference sequence). The CDR3 spans 15 residues. Amplified TCR beta CDR3 regions derived from RNA transcripts. HTBI primers were used for first-round RT-PCR of the TCR CDR3. TCRdb recomputed calls from the multiplex PCR reads with MiXCR, one row per CDR3 protein. The sample holds 160,000 or so distinct CDR3 sequences, 9.4% seen once.

The clonotype originates from a woman aged 18-35 years with Graves' hyperthyroidism that later progressed to Graves' ophthalmopathy. Sequenced input: blood. This chain joins TRBV5-4 and TRBJ2-1; perhaps TRBD1 as D (5 bases). CDR3 in DNA: TGTGCCAGCAGCTTCATAGGGGTCACCTACAATGAGCAGTTCTTC. As protein: CASSFIGVTYNEQFF.